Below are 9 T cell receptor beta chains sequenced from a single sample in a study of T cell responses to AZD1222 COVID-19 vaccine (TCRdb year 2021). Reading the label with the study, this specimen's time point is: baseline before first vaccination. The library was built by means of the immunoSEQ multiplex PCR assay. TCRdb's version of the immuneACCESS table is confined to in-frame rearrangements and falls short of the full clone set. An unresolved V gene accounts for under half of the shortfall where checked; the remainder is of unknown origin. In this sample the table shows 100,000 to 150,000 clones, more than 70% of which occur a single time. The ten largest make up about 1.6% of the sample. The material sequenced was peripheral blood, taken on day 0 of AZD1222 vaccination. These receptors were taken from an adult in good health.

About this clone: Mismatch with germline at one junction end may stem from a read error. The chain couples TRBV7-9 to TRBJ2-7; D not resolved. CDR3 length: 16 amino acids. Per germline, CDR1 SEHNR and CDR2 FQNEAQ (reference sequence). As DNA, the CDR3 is TGTGCCAGCAGCTCCCGATTTACCCCGTCCTCCAACGAGCAGTACTTC. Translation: CASSSRFTPSSNEQYF.

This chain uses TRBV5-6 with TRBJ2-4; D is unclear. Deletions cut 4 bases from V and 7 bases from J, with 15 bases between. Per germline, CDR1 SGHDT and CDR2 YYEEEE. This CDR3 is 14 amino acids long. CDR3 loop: CASSLSGLFNIQYF. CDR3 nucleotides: TGTGCCAGCAGCCTGTCGGGCCTTTTTAACATTCAGTACTTC.

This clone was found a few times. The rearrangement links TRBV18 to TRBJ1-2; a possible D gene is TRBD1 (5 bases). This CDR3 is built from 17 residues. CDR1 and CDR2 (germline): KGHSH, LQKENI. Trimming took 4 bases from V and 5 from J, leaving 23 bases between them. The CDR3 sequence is CASSREVAEAGLYGYTF. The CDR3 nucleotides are TGTGCCAGCTCACGGGAGGTTGCGGAGGCGGGACTTTATGGCTACACCTTC.

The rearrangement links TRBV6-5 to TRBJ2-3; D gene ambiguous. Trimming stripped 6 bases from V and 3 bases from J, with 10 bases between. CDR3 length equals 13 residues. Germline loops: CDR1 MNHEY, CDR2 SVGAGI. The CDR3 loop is CASRGAGTDTQYF. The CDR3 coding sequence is TGTGCCAGCAGGGGCGCAGGAACAGATACGCAGTATTTT.

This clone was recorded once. The CDR3 coding sequence is TGTGCCAGCAGCCAGCGACGGGGAAGAATTGACTCTGGGGCCAACGTCCTGACTTTC. This gives the protein CASSQRRGRIDSGANVLTF. The chain employs TRBV7-8 and TRBJ2-6; possibly TRBD2 for D (5 bases). The ends were cut back, 5 bases at V and 0 bases at J, with 20 bases in the middle. Germline V gene sequence: CDR1 SGHVS, CDR2 FQNEAQ. The CDR3 is made up of 19 amino acids.

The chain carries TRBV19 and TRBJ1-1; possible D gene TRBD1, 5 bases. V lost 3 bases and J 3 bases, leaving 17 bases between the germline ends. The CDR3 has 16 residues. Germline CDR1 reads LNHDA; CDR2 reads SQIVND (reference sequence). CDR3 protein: CASSISTLGLDTEAFF. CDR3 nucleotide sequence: TGTGCCAGTAGTATTAGCACATTGGGGCTGGACACTGAAGCTTTCTTT.

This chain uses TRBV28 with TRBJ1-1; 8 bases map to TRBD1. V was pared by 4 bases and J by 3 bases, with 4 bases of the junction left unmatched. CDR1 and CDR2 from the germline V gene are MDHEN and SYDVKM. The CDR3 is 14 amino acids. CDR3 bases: TGTGCCAGCAGTTCTGGACAGGGTGACACTGAAGCTTTCTTT. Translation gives CASSSGQGDTEAFF.

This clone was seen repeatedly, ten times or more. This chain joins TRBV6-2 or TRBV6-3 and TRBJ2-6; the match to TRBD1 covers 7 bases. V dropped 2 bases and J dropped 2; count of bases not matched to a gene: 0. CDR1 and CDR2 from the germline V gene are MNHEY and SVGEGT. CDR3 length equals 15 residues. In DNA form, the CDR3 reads TGTGCCAGCAGTTACCAGGGGGCTGGGGCCAACGTCCTGACTTTC. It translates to CASSYQGAGANVLTF.

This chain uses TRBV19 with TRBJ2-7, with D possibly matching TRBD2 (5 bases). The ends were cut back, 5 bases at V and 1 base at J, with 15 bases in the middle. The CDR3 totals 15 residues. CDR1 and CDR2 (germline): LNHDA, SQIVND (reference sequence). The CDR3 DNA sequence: TGTGCCAGTAGTTGGGGAGTAGGCCCTTCCTACGAGCAGTACTTC. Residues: CASSWGVGPSYEQYF.